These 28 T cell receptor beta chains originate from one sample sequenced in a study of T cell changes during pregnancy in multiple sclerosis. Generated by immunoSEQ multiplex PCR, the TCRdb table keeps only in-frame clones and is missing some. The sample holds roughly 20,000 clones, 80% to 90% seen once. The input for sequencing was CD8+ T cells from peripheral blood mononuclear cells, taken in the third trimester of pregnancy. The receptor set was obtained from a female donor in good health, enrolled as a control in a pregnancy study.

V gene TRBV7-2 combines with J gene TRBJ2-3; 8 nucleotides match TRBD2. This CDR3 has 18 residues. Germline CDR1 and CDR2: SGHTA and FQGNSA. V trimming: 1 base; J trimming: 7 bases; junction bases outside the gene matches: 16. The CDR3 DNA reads TGTGCCAGCAGCTTAGGGGCCCTTTACGGGGGGGGCCTTCATACGCAGTATTTT. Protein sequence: CASSLGALYGGGLHTQYF.

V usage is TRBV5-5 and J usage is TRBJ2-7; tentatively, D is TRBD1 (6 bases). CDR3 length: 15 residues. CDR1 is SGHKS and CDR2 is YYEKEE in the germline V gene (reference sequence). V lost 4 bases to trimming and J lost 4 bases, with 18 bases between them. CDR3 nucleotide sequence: TGTGCCAGCAGCGGACGGACAGAGCAGAGTTACGAGCAGTACTTC. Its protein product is CASSGRTEQSYEQYF.

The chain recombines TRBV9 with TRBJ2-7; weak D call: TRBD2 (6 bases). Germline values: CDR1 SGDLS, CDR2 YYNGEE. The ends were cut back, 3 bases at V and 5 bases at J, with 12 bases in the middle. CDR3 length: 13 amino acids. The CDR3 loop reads CASSAGSRHEQYF. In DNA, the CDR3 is TGTGCCAGCAGCGCCGGGAGTCGCCACGAGCAGTACTTC.

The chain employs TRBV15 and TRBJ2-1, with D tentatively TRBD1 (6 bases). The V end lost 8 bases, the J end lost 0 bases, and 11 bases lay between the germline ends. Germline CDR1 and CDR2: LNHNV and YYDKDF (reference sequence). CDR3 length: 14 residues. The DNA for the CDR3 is TGTGCCACCCACAGGGATGGCTCCTACAATGAGCAGTTCTTC. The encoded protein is CATHRDGSYNEQFF.

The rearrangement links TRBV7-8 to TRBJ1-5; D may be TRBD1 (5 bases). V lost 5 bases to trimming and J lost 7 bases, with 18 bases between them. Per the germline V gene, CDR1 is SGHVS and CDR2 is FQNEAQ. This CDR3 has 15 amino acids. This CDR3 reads CASSPRGRAGQPQHF. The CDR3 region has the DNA TGTGCCAGCAGCCCCCGAGGCAGGGCAGGACAGCCCCAGCATTTT.

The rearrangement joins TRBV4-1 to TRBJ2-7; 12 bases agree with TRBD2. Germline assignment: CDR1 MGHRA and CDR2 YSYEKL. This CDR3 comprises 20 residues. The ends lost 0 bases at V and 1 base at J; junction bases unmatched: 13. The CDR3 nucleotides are TGCGCCAGCAGCCAAGATCTTCGTACTAGCGGGAGGAGGCCTTCCTACGAGCAGTACTTC. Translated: CASSQDLRTSGRRPSYEQYF.

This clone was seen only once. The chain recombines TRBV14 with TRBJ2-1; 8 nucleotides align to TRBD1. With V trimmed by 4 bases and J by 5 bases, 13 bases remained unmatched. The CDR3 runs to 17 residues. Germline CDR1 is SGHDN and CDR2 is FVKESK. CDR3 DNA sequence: TGTGCCAGCAGCCTTCTACTAGGGACAGGAGCCAACAATGAGCAGTTCTTC. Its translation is CASSLLLGTGANNEQFF.

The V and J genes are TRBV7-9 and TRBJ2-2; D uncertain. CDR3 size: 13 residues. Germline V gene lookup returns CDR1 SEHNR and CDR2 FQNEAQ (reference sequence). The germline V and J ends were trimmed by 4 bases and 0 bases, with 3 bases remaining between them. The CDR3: CASSSTNTGELFF. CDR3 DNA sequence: TGTGCCAGCAGCTCTACGAACACCGGGGAGCTGTTTTTT.

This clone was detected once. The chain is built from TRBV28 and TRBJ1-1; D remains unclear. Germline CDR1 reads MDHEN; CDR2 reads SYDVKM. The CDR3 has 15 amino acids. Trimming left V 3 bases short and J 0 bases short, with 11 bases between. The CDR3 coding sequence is TGTGCCAGCAGTTTGGGCAGCTACATGAACACTGAAGCTTTCTTT. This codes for CASSLGSYMNTEAFF.

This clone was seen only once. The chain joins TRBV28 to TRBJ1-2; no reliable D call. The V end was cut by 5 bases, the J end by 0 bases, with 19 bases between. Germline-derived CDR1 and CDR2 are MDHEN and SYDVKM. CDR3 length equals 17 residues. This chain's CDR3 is CASSLHNWARPNYGYTF. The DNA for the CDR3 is TGTGCCAGCAGTCTTCATAATTGGGCAAGACCTAACTATGGCTACACCTTC.

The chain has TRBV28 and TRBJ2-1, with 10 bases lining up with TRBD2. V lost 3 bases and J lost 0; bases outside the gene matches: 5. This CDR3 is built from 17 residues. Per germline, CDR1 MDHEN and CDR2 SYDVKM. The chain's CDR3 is CASSFPTSGVSYNEQFF. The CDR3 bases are TGTGCCAGCAGTTTCCCAACTAGCGGGGTCTCCTACAATGAGCAGTTCTTC.

The CDR3 loop is CASSSLGGSHTGELFF. In nucleotides, the CDR3 is TGTGCCAGCAGCTCCCTGGGCGGGTCCCACACCGGGGAGCTGTTTTTT. The rearrangement links TRBV9 to TRBJ2-2; D is possibly TRBD2 (5 bases). Germline V gene lookup returns CDR1 SGDLS and CDR2 YYNGEE. Trimming removed 4 bases at V and 3 bases at J, with 16 bases between. This CDR3 has 16 residues. Full variable domain (missing parts from reference TRBV9 and TRBJ2-2): DSGVTQTPKHLITATGQRVTLRCSPRSGDLSVYWYQQSLDQGLQFLIQYYNGEERAKGNILERFSAQQFPDLHSELNLSSLELGDSALYFCASSSLGGSHTGELFFGEGSRLTVL.

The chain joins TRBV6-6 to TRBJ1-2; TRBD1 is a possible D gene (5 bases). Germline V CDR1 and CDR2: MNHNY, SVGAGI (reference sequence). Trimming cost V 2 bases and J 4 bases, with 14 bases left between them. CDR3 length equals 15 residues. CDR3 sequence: CASSYHPTEFYGYTF. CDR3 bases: TGTGCCAGCAGTTACCACCCGACAGAGTTCTATGGCTACACCTTC.

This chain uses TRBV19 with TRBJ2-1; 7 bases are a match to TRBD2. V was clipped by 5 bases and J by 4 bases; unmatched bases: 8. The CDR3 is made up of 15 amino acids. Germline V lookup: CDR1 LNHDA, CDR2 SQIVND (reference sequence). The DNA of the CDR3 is TGTGCCAGTAGTTCCCGGAGCGGGGTTTACAATGAGCAGTTCTTC. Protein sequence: CASSSRSGVYNEQFF. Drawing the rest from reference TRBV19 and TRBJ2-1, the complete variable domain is DGGITQSPKYLFRKEGQNVTLSCEQNLNHDAMYWYRQDPGQGLRLIYYSQIVNDFQKGDIAEGYSVSREKKESFPLTVTSAQKNPTAFYLCASSSRSGVYNEQFFGPGTRLTVL.

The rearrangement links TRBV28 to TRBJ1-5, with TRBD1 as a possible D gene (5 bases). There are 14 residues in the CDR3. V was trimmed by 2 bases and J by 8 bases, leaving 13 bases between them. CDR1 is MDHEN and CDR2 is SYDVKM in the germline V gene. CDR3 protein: CASSLIRLGEPQHF. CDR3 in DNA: TGTGCCAGCAGTTTAATCAGGCTAGGGGAGCCCCAGCATTTT.

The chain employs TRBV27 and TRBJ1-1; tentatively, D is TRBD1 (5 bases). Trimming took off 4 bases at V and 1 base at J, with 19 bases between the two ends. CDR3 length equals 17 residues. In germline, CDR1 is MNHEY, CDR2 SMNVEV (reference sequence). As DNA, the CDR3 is TGTGCCAGCAGTTCAGGGACGTCGGGAGGTCGGAACACTGAAGCTTTCTTT. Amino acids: CASSSGTSGGRNTEAFF.

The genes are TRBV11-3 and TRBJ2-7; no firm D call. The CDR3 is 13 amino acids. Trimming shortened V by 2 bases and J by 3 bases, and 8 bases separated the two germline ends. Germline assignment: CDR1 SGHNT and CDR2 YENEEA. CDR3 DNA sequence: TGTGCCAGCAGCTTACACAGCAGCTACGAGCAGTACTTC. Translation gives CASSLHSSYEQYF.

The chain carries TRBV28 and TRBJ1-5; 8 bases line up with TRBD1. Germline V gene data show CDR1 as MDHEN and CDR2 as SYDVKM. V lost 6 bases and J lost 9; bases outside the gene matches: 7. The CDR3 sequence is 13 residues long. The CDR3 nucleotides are TGTGCCAGCAGGGGGACAGGCCTCAGGCCCCAGCATTTT. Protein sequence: CASRGTGLRPQHF.

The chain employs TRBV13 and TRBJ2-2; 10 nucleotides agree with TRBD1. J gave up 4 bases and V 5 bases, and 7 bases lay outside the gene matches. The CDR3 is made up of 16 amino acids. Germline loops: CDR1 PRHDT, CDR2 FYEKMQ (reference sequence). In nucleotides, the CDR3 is TGTGCCAGCAGCCCCGGGGACAGGGGTTCCACCGGGGAGCTGTTTTTT. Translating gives CASSPGDRGSTGELFF.

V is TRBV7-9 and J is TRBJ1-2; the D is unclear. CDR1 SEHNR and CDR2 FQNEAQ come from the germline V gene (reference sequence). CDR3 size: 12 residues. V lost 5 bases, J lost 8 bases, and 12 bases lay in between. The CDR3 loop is CASSTDERGYTF. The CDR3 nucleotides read TGTGCCAGCAGCACCGACGAGCGGGGCTACACCTTC.

The chain's CDR3 is CASSLSAVNIQYF. CDR3 sequence (DNA): TGTGCCAGCAGTTTATCGGCAGTCAACATTCAGTACTTC. The chain has TRBV27 and TRBJ2-4; D remains unclear. The CDR3 has 13 residues. Germline CDR1 is MNHEY and CDR2 is SMNVEV (reference sequence). Trimming left V 0 bases short and J 7 bases short, with 7 bases between.

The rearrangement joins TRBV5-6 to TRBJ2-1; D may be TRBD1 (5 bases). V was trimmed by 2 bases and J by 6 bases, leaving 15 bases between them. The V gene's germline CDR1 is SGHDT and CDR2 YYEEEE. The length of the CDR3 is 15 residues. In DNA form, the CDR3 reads TGTGCCAGCAGCTTTTCTGGACAAGACGTCAATGAGCAGTTCTTC. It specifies CASSFSGQDVNEQFF.

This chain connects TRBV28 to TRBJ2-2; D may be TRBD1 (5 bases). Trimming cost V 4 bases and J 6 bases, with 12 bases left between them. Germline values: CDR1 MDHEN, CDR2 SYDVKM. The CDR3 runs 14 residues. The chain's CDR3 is CASSSRAGPGELFF. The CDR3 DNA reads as TGTGCCAGCAGTTCCCGGGCAGGGCCCGGGGAGCTGTTTTTT.

Here the CDR3 DNA reads TGCGCCAGCAGCCAAGAGGGGAGCTCCTACGAGCAGTACTTC. Translation gives CASSQEGSSYEQYF. The rearrangement links TRBV4-1 to TRBJ2-7; D might be TRBD2 (5 bases). CDR3 length equals 14 residues. CDR1 is MGHRA, CDR2 YSYEKL, per germline. V was shortened by 0 bases and J by 0 bases, with 6 bases between the two germline ends.

CDR3 region: CASSEASGGQETQYF. The CDR3 bases are TGTGCCAGCAGTGAAGCGTCCGGGGGGCAAGAGACCCAGTACTTC. The chain recombines TRBV6-1 with TRBJ2-5, with 7 bases identical to TRBD2. The CDR3 has 15 residues. Unmatched junction bases numbered 3, after V lost 0 bases and J lost 2 bases. Per germline, CDR1 MNHNS and CDR2 SASEGT.

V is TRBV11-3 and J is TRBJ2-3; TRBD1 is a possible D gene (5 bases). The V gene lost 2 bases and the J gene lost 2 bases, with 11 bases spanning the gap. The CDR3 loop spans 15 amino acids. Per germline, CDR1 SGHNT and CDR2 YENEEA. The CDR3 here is CASSLSRANTDTQYF. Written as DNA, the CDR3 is TGTGCCAGCAGCTTAAGCAGGGCGAACACAGATACGCAGTATTTT.

The DNA for the CDR3 is TGTGCCAGCAGCGAAGGGGGGGTACGCCAGCCCCAGCATTTT. It yields the protein CASSEGGVRQPQHF. The genes are TRBV13 and TRBJ1-5; TRBD1 is a possible D gene (6 bases). Between the trimmed V and J ends, which lost 5 bases and 7 bases, there was a span of 15 bases. Germline values: CDR1 PRHDT, CDR2 FYEKMQ (reference sequence). The CDR3 sequence is 14 residues long.

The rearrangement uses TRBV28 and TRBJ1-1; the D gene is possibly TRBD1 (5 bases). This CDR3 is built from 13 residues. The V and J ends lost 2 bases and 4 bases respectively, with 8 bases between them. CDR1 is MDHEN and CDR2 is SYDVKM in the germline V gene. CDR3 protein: CASSLDRRTEAFF. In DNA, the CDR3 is TGTGCCAGCAGTTTAGACAGACGCACTGAAGCTTTCTTT.